This is a list of T cell receptor beta chains from one sample in a study of blood T cell repertoires in COVID-19. Measured with immunoSEQ multiplex PCR; TCRdb has only the in-frame clones, and not every one. The data contain 130,000 or so clones, more than 70% of them singletons. The sequenced material came from peripheral blood. Receptor source: a man aged 45 to 65 with acute or convalescent COVID-19. CDR3s include the opening cysteine and the closing phenylalanine or tryptophan. D genes are given only for firm matches. Clone size is not always given. Where it is, it says once, few, many or a class for expanded clones.

cdr3_length j_call clone_size v_call d_call cdr3_aa cdr3_nt
13 TRBJ2-7 - TRBV29-1 - CSVTGVELDEQYF TGCAGCGTTACGGGGGTGGAATTGGACGAGCAGTACTTC
15 TRBJ1-5 - TRBV6-5 - CASTLRTASNQPQHF TGTGCCAGCACCTTAAGGACAGCTAGCAATCAGCCCCAGCATTTT
13 TRBJ1-5 - TRBV28 TRBD1 CASREGADQPQHF TGTGCCAGCAGGGAGGGGGCCGATCAGCCCCAGCATTTT
11 TRBJ1-1 - TRBV10-3 - CAIRDYTEAFF TGTGCCATCAGGGACTACACTGAAGCTTTCTTT
17 TRBJ1-1 - TRBV5-1 TRBD1 CASSQQPGQSPGTEAFF TGCGCCAGCAGTCAACAGCCGGGACAGAGCCCGGGAACTGAAGCTTTCTTT
15 TRBJ1-4 once TRBV4-1 - CASSHEGSVNEKLFF TGCGCCAGCAGCCATGAGGGATCGGTTAATGAAAAACTGTTTTTT
15 TRBJ1-1 - TRBV5-6 - CASSLRRGGNTEAFF TGTGCCAGCAGCTTGAGGAGGGGCGGGAACACTGAAGCTTTCTTT
16 TRBJ2-7 - TRBV5-1 - CASSAGDSSSSYEQYF TGCGCCAGCAGCGCCGGCGACAGTTCTTCCTCCTACGAGCAGTACTTC
12 TRBJ1-1 - TRBV7-2 - CASSAQGTEAFF TGTGCCAGCAGCGCCCAGGGGACTGAAGCTTTCTTT
16 TRBJ1-2 - TRBV19 TRBD1 CASSLPRQGGGYGYTF TGTGCCAGTAGTCTCCCTAGACAGGGTGGTGGCTATGGCTACACCTTC
15 TRBJ2-1 - TRBV7-9 TRBD1 CASSSGQGSSNEQFF TGTGCCAGCAGCTCCGGACAGGGGTCTAGCAATGAGCAGTTCTTC
14 TRBJ1-6 - TRBV5-6 - CASSSDRRNSPLHF TGTGCCAGCAGCAGTGACAGGCGGAATTCACCCCTCCACTTT
14 TRBJ1-2 once TRBV5-1 - CASKEMAGNYGYTF TGCGCCAGCAAAGAAATGGCAGGGAACTATGGCTACACCTTC